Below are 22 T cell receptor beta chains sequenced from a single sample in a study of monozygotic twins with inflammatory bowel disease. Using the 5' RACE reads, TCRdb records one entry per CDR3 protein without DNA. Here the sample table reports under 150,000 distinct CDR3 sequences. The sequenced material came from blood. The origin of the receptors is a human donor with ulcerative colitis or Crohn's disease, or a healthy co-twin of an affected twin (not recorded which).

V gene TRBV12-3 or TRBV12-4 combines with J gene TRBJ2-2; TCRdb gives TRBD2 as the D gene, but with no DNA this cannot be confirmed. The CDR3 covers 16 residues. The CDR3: CAGSGTSGLMTGELFF.

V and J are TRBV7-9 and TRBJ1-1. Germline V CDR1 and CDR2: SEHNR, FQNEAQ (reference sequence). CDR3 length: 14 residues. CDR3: CASSLGSSATEAFF.

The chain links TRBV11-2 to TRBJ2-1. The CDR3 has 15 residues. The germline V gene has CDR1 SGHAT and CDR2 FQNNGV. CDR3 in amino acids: CASSLLRGSYNEQFF.

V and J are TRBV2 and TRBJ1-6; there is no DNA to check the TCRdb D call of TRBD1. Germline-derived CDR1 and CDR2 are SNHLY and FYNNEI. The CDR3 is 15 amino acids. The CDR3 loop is CASSVETGDNSPLHF.

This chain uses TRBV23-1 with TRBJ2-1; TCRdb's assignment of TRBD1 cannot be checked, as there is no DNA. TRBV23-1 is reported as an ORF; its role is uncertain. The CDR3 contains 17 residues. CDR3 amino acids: CASSSRKRGGINNEQFF.

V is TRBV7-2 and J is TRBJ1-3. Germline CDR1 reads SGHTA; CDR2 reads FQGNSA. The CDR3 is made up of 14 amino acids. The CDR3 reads CASSPQSSGNTIYF.

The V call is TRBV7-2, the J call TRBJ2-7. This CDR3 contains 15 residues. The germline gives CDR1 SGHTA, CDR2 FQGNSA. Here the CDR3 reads CASSHNFGSSYEQYF. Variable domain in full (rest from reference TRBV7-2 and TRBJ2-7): GAGVSQSPSNKVTEKGKDVELRCDPISGHTALYWYRQSLGQGLEFLIYFQGNSAPDKSGLPSDRFSAERTGGSVSTLTIQRTQQEDSAVYLCASSHNFGSSYEQYFGPGTRLTVT.

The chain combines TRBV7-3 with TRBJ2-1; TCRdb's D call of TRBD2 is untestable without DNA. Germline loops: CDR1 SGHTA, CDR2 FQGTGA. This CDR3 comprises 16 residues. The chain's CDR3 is CASSFGSRSGGNEQFF. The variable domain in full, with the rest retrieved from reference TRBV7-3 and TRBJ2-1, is GAGVSQTPSNKVTEKGKYVELRCDPISGHTALYWYRQSLGQGPEFLIYFQGTGAADDSGLPNDRFFAVRPEGSVSTLKIQRTERGDSAVYLCASSFGSRSGGNEQFFGPGTRLTVL.

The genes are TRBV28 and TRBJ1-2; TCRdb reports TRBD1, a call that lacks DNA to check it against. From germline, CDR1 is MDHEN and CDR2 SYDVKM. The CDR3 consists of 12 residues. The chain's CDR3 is CASTLGVGGYTF.

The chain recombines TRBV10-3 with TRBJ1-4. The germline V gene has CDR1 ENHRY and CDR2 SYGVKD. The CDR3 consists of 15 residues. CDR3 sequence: CAISARAGTEEKLFF.

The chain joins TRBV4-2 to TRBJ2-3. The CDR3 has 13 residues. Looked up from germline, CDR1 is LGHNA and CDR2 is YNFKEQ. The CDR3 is CASKAASTDTQYF.

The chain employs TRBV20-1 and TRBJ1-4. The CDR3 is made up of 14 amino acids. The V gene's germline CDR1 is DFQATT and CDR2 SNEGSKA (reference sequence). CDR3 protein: CSAEGQSGWEKLFF.

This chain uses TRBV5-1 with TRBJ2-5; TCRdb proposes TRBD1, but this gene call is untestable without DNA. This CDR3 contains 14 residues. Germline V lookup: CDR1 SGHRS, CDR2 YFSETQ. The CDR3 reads CASSPTTGQETQYF.

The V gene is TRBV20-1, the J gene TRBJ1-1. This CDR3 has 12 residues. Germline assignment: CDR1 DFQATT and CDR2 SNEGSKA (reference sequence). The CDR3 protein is CSARRGSPEAFF.

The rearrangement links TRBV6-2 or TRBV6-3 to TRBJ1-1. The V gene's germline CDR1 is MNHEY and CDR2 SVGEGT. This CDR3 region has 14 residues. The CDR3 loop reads CASSYGRKNTEAFF.

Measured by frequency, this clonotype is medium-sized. The CDR3 reads CASSLYVSANEQFF. V gene TRBV5-1 combines with J gene TRBJ2-1. CDR3 length equals 14 residues. CDR1 is SGHRS and CDR2 is YFSETQ in the germline V gene.

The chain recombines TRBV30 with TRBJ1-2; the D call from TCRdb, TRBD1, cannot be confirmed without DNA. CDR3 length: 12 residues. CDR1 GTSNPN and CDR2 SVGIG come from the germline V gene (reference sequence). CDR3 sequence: CAWSPGGGGYTF.

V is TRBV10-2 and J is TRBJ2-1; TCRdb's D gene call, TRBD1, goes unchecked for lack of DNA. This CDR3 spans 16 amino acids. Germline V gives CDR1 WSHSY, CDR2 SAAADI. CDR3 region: CASSEPGQGVVNEQFF.

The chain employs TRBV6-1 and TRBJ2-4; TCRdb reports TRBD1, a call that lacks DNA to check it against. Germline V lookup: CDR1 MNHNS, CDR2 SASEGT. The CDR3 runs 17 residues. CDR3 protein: CASSPRGGQGTKNIQYF.

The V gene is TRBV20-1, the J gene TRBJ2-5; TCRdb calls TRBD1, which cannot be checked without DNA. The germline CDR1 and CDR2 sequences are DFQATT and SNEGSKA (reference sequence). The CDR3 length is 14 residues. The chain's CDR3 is CSASPGSRWNTQYF.

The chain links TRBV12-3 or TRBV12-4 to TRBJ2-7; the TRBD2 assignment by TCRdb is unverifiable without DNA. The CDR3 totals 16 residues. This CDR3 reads CASSFKSGGASYEQYF.

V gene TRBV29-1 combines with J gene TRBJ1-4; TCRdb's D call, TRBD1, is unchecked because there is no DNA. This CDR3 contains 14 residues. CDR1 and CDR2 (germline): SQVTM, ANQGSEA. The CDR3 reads CSGSRGGANEKLFF.